The clone carrying this TCR beta chain was found many times. What it recognizes is unknown. Germline V gene sequence: CDR1 SEHNR, CDR2 FQNEAQ (reference sequence). Trimming took 2 bases from V and 0 from J, leaving 5 bases between them. The CDR3 is 13 amino acids. As it was prepared, the TCRbeta library received unique molecular identifiers. Each CDR3 protein is one row after TCRdb ran MiXCR on the PCR reads. The data hold 700,000 or so distinct CDR3 sequences, with around 12% observed a single time. This specimen belongs to a study of T-cell reconstitution after alpha-beta-depleted transplantation in children. Study-wide findings and caveats: Reported findings indicate that, about two months after transplant, alpha-beta T cells came from several hundred expanded clones, which were derived from non-depleted graft cells. Surviving recipient T cells and intrathymic progenitors accounted for some patients' high TCRbeta diversity at day 60. T-cell numbers and diversity, one year after transplant, stemmed largely from T cells that were newly produced.

This specimen was PBMCs, taken before TCRalphabeta/CD19-depleted stem cell transplant. V is TRBV7-9 and J is TRBJ2-7, with D unresolved. This clonotype originated in a girl under 10 years old with congenital amegakaryocytic thrombocytopenia, due to receive a stem cell transplant. The CDR3 is CASSLIVSYEQYF. The CDR3 coding sequence is TGTGCCAGCAGCTTAATTGTCTCCTACGAGCAGTACTTC.